Following are 7 T cell receptor beta chains from one sample sequenced in a study of T cell responses to AZD1222 COVID-19 vaccine. Profiling relied on immunoSEQ multiplex PCR, and the TCRdb table lists in-frame clones only, not all of them. Among about 100,000 clones, more than 75% were seen once, and the ten largest hold roughly 15%. The sequencing used peripheral blood, collected on day 0 of AZD1222 vaccination. The receptors here all came from an adult in good health.

The chain links TRBV7-2 to TRBJ2-7, with D unresolved. CDR1 SGHTA and CDR2 FQGNSA come from the germline V gene. Trimming shortened V by 1 base and J by 2 bases, and 9 bases separated the two germline ends. This CDR3 has 14 residues. CDR3 nucleotide sequence: TGTGCCAGCAGCTTAGACCCCGGTCCCTACGAGCAGTACTTC. This codes for CASSLDPGPYEQYF.

This clone showed up just once. The J gene is TRBJ1-1, the V gene TRBV7-9, with D perhaps matching TRBD1 (5 bases). Between the trimmed V and J ends, which lost 5 bases and 7 bases, there was a span of 11 bases. This CDR3 has 12 residues. Germline V gives CDR1 SEHNR, CDR2 FQNEAQ (reference sequence). The CDR3 reads CASSDGAGEAFF. CDR3 nucleotide sequence: TGTGCCAGCAGCGACGGGGCGGGTGAAGCTTTCTTT.

The chain carries TRBV5-5 and TRBJ2-6, with a tentative D call TRBD2 (6 bases). The ends were cut back, 3 bases at V and 0 bases at J, with 13 bases in the middle. CDR3 length: 17 residues. Per germline, CDR1 SGHKS and CDR2 YYEKEE (reference sequence). The CDR3 DNA reads TGTGCCAGCAGCTGGACTACAGAAAACTCTGGGGCCAACGTCCTGACTTTC. It yields the protein CASSWTTENSGANVLTF. Complete variable domain (other parts from reference TRBV5-5 and TRBJ2-6): DAGVTQSPTHLIKTRGQQVTLRCSPISGHKSVSWYQQVLGQGPQFIFQYYEKEERGRGNFPDRFSARQFPNYSSELNVNALLLGDSALYLCASSWTTENSGANVLTFGAGSRLTVL.

The chain joins TRBV7-8 to TRBJ1-5; 8 nucleotides align to TRBD1. Trimming removed 2 bases from V and 5 bases from J; junction bases left unmatched: 5. CDR3 length: 15 amino acids. CDR1 and CDR2 from the germline V gene are SGHVS and FQNEAQ. CDR3 in DNA: TGTGCCAGCAGCTTAAGACAGGGGACCCATCAGCCCCAGCATTTT. This gives the protein CASSLRQGTHQPQHF. Full variable domain (rest looked up from reference TRBV7-8 and TRBJ1-5): GAGVSQSPRYKVAKRGQDVALRCDPISGHVSLFWYQQALGQGPEFLTYFQNEAQLDKSGLPSDRFFAERPEGSVSTLKIQRTQQEDSAVYLCASSLRQGTHQPQHFGDGTRLSIL.

CDR3 region: CASSPDGFYEQYF. The CDR3 DNA is TGTGCCAGCAGCCCAGACGGGTTCTACGAGCAGTACTTC. The rearrangement links TRBV7-3 to TRBJ2-7, with no clear D. V was pared by 5 bases and J by 3 bases, with 11 bases between. CDR1 SGHTA and CDR2 FQGTGA come from the germline V gene. CDR3 length: 13 amino acids.

The V call is TRBV9, the J call TRBJ2-7; 8 nucleotides align to TRBD1. This CDR3 contains 15 residues. Germline lookup yields CDR1 SGDLS and CDR2 YYNGEE. Losses at the gene ends were 4 bases for V and 6 bases for J; bases not matched to a gene: 12. The CDR3 spells CASSPPTTGVGEQYF. The DNA for the CDR3 is TGTGCCAGCAGCCCACCCACGACAGGGGTTGGCGAGCAGTACTTC.

J is TRBJ2-7 and V is TRBV3-1 (or the pseudogene TRBV3-2); the match to TRBD1 covers 8 bases. After removal of 4 bases from V and 0 bases from J, the junction contained 8 bases not matched to a gene. CDR3 length equals 16 residues. CDR1 is LGHDT and CDR2 is YNNKEL in the germline V gene (reference sequence). In nucleotides, the CDR3 is TGTGCCAGCAGCCGGCGTGTGGGACAGGCCTCCTACGAGCAGTACTTC. Protein: CASSRRVGQASYEQYF.